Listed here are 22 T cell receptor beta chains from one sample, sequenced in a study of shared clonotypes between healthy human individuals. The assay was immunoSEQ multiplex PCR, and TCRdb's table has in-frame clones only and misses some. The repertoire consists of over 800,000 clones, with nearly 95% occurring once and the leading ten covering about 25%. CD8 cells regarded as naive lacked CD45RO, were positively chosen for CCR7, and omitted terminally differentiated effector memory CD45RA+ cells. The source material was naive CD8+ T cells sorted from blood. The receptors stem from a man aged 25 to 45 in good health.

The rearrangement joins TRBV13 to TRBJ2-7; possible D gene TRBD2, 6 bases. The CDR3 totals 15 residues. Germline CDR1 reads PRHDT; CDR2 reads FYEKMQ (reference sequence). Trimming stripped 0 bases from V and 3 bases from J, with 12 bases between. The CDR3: CASSLGGSGNYEQYF. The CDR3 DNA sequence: TGTGCCAGCAGCTTAGGCGGGAGCGGTAACTACGAGCAGTACTTC.

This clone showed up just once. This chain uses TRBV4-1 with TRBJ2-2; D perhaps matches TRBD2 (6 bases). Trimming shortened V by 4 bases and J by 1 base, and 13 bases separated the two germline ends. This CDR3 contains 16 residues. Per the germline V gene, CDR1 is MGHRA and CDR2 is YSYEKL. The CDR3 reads CASSLVLAWNTGELFF. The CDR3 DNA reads TGCGCCAGCAGCCTCGTTCTAGCGTGGAACACCGGGGAGCTGTTTTTT.

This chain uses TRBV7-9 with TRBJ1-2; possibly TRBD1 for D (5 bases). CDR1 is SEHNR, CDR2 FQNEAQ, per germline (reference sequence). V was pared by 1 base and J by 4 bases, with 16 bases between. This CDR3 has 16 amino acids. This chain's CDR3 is CASSLGGRGAGYGYTF. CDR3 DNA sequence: TGTGCCAGCAGCTTAGGAGGGCGGGGCGCCGGCTATGGCTACACCTTC.

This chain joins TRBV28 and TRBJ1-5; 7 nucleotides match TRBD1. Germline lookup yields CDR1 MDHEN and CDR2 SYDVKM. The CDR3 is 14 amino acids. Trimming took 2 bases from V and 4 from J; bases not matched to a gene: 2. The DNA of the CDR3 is TGTGCCAGCAGTTTAACGACAGGGAATCAGCCCCAGCATTTT. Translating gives CASSLTTGNQPQHF.

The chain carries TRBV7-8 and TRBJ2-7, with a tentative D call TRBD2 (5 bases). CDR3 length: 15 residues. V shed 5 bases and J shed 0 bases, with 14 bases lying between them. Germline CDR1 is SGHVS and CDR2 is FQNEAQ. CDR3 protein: CASSQEASPSYEQYF. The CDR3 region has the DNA TGTGCCAGCAGCCAGGAGGCGTCTCCCTCCTACGAGCAGTACTTC.

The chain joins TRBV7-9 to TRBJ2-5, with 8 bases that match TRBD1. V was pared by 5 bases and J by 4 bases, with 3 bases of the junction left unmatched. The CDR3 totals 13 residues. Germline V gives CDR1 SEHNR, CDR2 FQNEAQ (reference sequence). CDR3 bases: TGTGCCAGCAGCGCGGACAGGGTAGAGACCCAGTACTTC. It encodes CASSADRVETQYF.

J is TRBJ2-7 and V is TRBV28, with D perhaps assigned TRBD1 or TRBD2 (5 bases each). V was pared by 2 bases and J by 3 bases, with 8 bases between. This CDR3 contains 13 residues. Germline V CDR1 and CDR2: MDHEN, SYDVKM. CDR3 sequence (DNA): TGTGCCAGCAGTTTAAGGGACGACTACGAGCAGTACTTC. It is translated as CASSLRDDYEQYF.

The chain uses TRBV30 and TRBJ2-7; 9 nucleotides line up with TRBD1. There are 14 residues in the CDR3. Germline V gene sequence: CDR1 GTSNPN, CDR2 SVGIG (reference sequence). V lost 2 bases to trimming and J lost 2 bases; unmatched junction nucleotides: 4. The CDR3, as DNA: TGTGCCTGGAGTCCCGGGACAGGGACCTACGAGCAGTACTTC. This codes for CAWSPGTGTYEQYF. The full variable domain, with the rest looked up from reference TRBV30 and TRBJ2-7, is SQTIHQWPATLVQPVGSPLSLECTVEGTSNPNLYWYRQAAGRGLQLLFYSVGIGQISSEVPQNLSASRPQDRQFILSSKKLLLSDSGFYLCAWSPGTGTYEQYFGPGTRLTVT.

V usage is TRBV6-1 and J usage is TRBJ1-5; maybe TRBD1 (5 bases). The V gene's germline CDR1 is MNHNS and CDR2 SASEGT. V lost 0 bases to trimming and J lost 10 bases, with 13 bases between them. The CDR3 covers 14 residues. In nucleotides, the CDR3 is TGTGCCAGCAGTGAAGCGGGACCATCGGTACCCCAGCATTTT. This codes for CASSEAGPSVPQHF.

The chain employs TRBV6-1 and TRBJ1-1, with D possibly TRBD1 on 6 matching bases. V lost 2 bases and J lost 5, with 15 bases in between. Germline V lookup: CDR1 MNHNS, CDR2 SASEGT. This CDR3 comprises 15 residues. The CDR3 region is CASSERPGANTEAFF. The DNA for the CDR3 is TGTGCCAGCAGTGAAAGGCCGGGGGCGAATACTGAAGCTTTCTTT.

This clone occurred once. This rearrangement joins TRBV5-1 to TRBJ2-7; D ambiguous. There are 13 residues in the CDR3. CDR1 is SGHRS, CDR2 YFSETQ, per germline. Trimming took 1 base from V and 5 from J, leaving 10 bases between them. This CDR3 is CASSLSQADEQYF. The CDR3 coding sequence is TGCGCCAGCAGCTTGTCGCAGGCGGACGAGCAGTACTTC.

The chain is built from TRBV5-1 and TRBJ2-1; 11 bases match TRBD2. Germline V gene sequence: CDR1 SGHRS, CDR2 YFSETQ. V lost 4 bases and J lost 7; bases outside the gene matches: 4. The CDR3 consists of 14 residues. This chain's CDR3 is CASSGLAGGNEQFF. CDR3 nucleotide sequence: TGCGCCAGCAGCGGACTAGCGGGTGGGAATGAGCAGTTCTTC.

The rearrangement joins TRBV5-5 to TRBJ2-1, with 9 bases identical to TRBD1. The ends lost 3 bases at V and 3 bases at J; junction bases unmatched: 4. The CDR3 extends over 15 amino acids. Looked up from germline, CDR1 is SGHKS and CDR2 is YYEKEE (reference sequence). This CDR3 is CASSSGQGHYNEQFF. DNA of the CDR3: TGTGCCAGCAGCTCAGGACAGGGGCACTACAATGAGCAGTTCTTC.

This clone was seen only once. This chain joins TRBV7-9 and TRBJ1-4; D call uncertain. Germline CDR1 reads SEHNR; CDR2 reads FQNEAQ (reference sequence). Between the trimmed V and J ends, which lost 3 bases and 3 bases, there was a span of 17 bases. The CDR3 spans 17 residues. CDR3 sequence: CASSFLGSGVANEKLFF. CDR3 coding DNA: TGTGCCAGCAGCTTTCTAGGGTCCGGGGTGGCTAATGAAAAACTGTTTTTT.

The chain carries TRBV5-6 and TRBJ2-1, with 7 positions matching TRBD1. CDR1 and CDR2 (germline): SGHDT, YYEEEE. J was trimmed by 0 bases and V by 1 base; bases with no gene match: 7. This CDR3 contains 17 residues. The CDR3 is CASSLKGTVSSYNEQFF. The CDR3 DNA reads TGTGCCAGCAGCTTGAAAGGGACAGTCAGCTCCTACAATGAGCAGTTCTTC.

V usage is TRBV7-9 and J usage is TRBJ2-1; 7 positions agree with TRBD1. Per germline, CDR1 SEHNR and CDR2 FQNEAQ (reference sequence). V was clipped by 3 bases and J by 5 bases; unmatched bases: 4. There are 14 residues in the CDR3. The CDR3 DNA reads TGTGCCAGCAGCTTTGTGACAGGGAACAATGAGCAGTTCTTC. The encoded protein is CASSFVTGNNEQFF. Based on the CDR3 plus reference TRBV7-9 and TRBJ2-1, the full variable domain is DTGVSQNPRHKITKRGQNVTFRCDPISEHNRLYWYRQTLGQGPEFLTYFQNEAQLEKSRLLSDRFSAERPKGSFSTLEIQRTEQGDSAMYLCASSFVTGNNEQFFGPGTRLTVL.

CDR3 sequence reads: CASSVSGGSTGELFF. In DNA form, the CDR3 reads TGTGCCAGCAGTGTCTCTGGGGGGAGCACCGGGGAGCTGTTTTTT. The rearrangement joins TRBV2 to TRBJ2-2, with D maybe TRBD2 (6 bases). Germline values: CDR1 SNHLY, CDR2 FYNNEI. This CDR3 has 15 amino acids. V was shortened by 4 bases and J by 4 bases, with 13 bases between the two germline ends.

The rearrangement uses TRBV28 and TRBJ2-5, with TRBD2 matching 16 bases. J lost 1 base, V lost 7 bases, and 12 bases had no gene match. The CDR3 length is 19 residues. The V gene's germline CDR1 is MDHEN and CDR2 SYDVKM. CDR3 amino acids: CASTPGLAGGPPIQETQYF. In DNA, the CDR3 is TGTGCCAGCACTCCGGGACTAGCGGGAGGGCCCCCAATCCAAGAGACCCAGTACTTC. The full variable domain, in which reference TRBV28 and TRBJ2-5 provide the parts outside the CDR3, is DVKVTQSSRYLVKRTGEKVFLECVQDMDHENMFWYRQDPGLGLRLIYFSYDVKMKEKGDIPEGYSVSREKKERFSLILESASTNQTSMYLCASTPGLAGGPPIQETQYFGPGTRLLVL.

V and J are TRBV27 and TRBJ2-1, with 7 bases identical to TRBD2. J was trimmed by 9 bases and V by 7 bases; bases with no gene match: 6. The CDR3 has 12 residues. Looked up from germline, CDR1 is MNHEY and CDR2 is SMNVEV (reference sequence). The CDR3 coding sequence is TGTGCCAGCACCCCCCGCGGGGGTGAGCAGTTCTTC. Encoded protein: CASTPRGGEQFF.

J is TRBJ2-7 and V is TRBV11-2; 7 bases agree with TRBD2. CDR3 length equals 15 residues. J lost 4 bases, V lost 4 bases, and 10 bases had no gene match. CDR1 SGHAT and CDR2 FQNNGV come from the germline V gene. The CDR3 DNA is TGTGCCAGCAGCTCCGGACCAACGGGGGGATACGAGCAGTACTTC. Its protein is CASSSGPTGGYEQYF.

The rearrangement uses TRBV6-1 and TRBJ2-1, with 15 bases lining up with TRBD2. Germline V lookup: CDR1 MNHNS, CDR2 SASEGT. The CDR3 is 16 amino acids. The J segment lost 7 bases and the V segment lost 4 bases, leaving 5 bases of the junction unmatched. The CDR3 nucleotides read TGTGCCAGCAGTGTAGGACTAGCGGGAGGGGGGAATGAGCAGTTCTTC. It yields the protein CASSVGLAGGGNEQFF.

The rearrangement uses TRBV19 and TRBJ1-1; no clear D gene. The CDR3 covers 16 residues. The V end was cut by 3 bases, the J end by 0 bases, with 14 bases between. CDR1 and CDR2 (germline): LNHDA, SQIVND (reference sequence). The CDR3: CASSMFLGSMNTEAFF. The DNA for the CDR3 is TGTGCCAGTAGTATGTTTTTGGGCAGTATGAACACTGAAGCTTTCTTT.